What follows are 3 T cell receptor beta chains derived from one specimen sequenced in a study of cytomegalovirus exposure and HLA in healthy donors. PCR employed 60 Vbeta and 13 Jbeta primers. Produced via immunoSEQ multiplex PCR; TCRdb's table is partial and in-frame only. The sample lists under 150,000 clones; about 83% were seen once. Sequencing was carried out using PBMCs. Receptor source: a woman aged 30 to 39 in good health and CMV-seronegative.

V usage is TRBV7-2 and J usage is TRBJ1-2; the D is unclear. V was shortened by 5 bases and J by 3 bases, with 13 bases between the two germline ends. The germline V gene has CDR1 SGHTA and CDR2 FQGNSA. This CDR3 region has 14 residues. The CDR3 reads CASSPGLWDYGYTF. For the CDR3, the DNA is TGTGCCAGCAGCCCCGGACTTTGGGACTATGGCTACACCTTC.

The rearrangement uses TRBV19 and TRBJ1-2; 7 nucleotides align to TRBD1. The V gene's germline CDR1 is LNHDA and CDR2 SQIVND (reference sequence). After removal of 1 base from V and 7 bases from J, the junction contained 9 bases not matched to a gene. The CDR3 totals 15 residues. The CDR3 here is CASSIGHTGVAGYTF. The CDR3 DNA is TGTGCCAGTAGTATAGGGCACACAGGGGTGGCTGGCTACACCTTC.

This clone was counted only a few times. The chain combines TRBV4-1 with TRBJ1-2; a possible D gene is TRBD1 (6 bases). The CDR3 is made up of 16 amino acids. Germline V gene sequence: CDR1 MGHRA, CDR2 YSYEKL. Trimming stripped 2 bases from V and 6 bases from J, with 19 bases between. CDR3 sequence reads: CASSQHGPQGFDGYTF. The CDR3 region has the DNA TGCGCCAGCAGCCAACACGGACCACAGGGATTCGATGGCTACACCTTC.